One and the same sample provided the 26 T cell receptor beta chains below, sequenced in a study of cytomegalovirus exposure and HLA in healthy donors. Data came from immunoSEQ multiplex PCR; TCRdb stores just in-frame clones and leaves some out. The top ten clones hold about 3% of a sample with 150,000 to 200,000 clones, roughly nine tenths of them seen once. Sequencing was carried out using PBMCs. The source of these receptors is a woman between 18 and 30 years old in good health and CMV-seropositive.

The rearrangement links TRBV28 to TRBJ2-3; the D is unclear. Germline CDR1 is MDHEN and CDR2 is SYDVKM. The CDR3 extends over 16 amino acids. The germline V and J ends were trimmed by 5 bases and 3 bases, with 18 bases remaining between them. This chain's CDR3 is CASSPLKARITDTQYF. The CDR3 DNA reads TGTGCCAGCAGTCCCTTAAAGGCCAGGATTACAGATACGCAGTATTTT.

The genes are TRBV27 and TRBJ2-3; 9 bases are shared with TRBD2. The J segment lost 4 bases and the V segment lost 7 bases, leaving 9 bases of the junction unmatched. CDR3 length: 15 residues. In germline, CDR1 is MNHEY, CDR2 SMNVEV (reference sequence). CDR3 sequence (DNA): TGTGCCAGCATGGCAAGCGGGGGGTTCCCAGATACGCAGTATTTT. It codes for CASMASGGFPDTQYF.

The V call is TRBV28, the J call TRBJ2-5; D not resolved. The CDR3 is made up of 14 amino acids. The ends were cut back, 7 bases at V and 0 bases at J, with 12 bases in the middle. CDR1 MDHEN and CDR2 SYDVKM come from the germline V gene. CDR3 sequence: CASTAVGYQETQYF. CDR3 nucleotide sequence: TGTGCCAGCACTGCGGTAGGCTACCAAGAGACCCAGTACTTC.

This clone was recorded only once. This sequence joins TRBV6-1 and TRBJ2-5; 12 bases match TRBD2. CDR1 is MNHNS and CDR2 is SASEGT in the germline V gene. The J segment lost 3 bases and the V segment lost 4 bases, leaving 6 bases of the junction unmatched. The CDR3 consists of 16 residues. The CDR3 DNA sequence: TGTGCCAGCAGTGCATCCGGACTAGCGGGGAAAGAGACCCAGTACTTC. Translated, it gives CASSASGLAGKETQYF.

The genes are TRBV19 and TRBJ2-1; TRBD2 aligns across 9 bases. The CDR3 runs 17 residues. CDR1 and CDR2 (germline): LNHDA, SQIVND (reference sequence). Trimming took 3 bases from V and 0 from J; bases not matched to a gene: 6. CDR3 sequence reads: CASSMTSGPSSYNEQFF. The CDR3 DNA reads TGTGCCAGTAGTATGACTAGCGGTCCGAGCTCCTACAATGAGCAGTTCTTC.

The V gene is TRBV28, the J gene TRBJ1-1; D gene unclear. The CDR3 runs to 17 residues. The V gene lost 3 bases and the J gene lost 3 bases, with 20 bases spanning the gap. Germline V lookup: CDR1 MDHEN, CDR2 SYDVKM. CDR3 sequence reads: CASSFPLGRGLHTEAFF. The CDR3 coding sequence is TGTGCCAGCAGTTTCCCTCTTGGACGGGGATTGCACACTGAAGCTTTCTTT.

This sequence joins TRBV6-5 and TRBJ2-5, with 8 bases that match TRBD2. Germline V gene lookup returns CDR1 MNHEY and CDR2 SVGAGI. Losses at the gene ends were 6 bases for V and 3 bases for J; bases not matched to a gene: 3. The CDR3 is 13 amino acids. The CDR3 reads CASRGTREETQYF. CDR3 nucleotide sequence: TGTGCCAGCAGGGGGACTAGAGAAGAGACCCAGTACTTC.

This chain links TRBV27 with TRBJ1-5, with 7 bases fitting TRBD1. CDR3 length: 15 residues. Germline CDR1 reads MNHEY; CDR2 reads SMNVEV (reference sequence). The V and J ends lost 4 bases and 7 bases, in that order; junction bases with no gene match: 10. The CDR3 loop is CASSSPGAGGQPQHF. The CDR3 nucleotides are TGTGCCAGCAGTTCCCCCGGGGCAGGGGGGCAGCCCCAGCATTTT.

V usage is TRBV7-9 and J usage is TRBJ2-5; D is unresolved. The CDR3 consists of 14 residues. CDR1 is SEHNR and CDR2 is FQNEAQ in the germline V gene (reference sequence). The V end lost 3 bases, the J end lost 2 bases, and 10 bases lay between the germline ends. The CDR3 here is CASSFPGYQETQYF. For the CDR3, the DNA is TGTGCCAGCAGCTTCCCCGGGTATCAAGAGACCCAGTACTTC.

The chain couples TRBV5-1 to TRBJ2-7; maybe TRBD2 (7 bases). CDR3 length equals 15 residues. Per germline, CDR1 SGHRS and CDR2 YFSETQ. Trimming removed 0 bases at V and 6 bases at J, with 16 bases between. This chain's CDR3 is CASSLEGGGPAEQYF. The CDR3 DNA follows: TGCGCCAGCAGCTTGGAGGGGGGGGGCCCCGCCGAGCAGTACTTC.

Here the CDR3 reads CASSFGAGGNQETQYF. The CDR3 coding sequence is TGCGCCAGCAGCTTCGGGGCGGGGGGTAACCAAGAGACCCAGTACTTC. V is TRBV5-1 and J is TRBJ2-5, with 8 positions matching TRBD2. The CDR3 length is 16 residues. Germline V gene lookup returns CDR1 SGHRS and CDR2 YFSETQ. V was clipped by 2 bases and J by 0 bases; unmatched bases: 6.

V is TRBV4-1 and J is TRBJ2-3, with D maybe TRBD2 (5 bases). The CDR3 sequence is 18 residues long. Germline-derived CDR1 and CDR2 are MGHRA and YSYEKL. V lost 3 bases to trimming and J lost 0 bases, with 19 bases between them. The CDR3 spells CASSQQAPGLGSTDTQYF. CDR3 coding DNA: TGCGCCAGCAGCCAGCAGGCTCCGGGATTAGGGAGCACAGATACGCAGTATTTT.

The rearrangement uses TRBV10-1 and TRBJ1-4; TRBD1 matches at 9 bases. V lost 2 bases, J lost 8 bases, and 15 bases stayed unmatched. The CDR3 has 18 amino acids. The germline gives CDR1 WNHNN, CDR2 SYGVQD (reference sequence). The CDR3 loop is CASSEIYGQGRVGEKLFF. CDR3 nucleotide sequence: TGCGCCAGCAGTGAGATCTATGGACAGGGGAGGGTAGGCGAAAAACTGTTTTTT.

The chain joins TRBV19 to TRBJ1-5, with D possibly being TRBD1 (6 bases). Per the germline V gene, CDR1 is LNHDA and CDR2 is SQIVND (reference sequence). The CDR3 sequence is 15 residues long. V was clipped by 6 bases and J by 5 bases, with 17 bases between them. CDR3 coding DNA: TGTGCCAGTAGGGCACAGGGAGGGGGGTATCAGCCCCAGCATTTT. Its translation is CASRAQGGGYQPQHF.

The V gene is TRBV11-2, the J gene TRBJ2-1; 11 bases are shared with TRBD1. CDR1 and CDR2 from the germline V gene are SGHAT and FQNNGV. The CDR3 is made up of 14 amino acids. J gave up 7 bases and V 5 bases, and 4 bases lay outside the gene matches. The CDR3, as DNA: TGTGCCAGCAGCCCTCGGGACAGGGGGAATGAGCAGTTCTTC. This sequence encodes CASSPRDRGNEQFF.

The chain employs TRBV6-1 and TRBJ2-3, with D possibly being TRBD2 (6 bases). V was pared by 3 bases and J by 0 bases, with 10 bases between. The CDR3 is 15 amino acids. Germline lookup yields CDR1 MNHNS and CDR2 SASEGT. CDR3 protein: CASSDGAGSTDTQYF. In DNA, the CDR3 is TGTGCCAGCAGTGATGGGGCGGGGAGCACAGATACGCAGTATTTT.

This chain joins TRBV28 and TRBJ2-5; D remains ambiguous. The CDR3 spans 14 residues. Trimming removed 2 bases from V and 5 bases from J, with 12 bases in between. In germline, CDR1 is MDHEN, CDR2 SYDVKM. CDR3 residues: CASSLGVSWETQYF. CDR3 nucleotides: TGTGCCAGCAGTTTAGGTGTGAGTTGGGAGACCCAGTACTTC. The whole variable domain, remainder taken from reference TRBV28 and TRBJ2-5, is DVKVTQSSRYLVKRTGEKVFLECVQDMDHENMFWYRQDPGLGLRLIYFSYDVKMKEKGDIPEGYSVSREKKERFSLILESASTNQTSMYLCASSLGVSWETQYFGPGTRLLVL.

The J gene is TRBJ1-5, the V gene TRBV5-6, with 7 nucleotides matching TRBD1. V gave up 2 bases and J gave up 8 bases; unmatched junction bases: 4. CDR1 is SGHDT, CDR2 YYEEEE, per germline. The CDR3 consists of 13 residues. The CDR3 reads CASSFGQVEPQHF. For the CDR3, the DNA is TGTGCCAGCAGCTTTGGACAGGTTGAGCCCCAGCATTTT.

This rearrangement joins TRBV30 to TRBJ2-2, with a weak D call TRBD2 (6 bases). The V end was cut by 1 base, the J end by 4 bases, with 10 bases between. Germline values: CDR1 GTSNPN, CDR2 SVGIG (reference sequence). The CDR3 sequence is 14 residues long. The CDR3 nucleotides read TGTGCCTGGAGTGGGGCCGGGGGCACCGGGGAGCTGTTTTTT. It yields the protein CAWSGAGGTGELFF.

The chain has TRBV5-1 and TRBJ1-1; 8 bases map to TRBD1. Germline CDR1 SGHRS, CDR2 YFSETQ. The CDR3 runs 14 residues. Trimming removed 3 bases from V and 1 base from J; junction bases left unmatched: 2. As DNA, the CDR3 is TGCGCCAGCAGCTGGACAGGGCCGAACACTGAAGCTTTCTTT. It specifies CASSWTGPNTEAFF.

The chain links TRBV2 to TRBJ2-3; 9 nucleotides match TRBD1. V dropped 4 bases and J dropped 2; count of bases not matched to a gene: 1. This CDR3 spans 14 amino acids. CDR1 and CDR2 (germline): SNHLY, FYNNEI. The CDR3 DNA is TGTGCCAGCAGTGGGACAGGGGACACAGATACGCAGTATTTT. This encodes CASSGTGDTDTQYF.

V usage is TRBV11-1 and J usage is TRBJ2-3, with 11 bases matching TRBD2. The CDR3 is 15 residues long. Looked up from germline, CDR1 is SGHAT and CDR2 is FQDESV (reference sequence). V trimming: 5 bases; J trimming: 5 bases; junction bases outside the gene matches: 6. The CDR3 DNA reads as TGTGCCAGCAGCCCTAGCGGGAGGAAGGTAGATACGCAGTATTTT. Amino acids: CASSPSGRKVDTQYF.

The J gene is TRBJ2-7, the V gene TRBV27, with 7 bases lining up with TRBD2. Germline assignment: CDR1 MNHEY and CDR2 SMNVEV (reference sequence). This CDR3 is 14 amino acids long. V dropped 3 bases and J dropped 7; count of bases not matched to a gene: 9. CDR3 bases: TGTGCCAGCAGTTTCGGGCTAGCGGTGGGGGAGCAGTACTTC. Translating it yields CASSFGLAVGEQYF.

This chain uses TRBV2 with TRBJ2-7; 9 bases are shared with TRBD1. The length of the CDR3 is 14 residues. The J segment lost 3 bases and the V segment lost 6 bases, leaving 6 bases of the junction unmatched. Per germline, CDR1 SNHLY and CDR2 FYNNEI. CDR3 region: CASRPETGGYEQYF. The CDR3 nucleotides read TGTGCCAGCAGGCCGGAGACAGGGGGCTACGAGCAGTACTTC.

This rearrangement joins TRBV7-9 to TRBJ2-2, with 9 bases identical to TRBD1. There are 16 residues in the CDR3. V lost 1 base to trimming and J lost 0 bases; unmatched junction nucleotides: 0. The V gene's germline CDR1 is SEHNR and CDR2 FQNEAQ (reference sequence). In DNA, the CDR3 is TGTGCCAGCAGCTTAGGGACAGGGGCGAACACCGGGGAGCTGTTTTTT. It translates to CASSLGTGANTGELFF.

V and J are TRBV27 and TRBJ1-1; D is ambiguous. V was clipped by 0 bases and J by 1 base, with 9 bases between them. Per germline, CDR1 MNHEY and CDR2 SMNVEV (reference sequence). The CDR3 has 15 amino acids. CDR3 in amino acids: CASSLSPGQNTEAFF. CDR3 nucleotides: TGTGCCAGCAGTTTATCACCGGGTCAGAACACTGAAGCTTTCTTT.